This T cell receptor (beta chain) was obtained from a study of cytomegalovirus exposure and HLA in healthy donors. The PCR contained 60 Vbeta and 13 Jbeta primers. The repertoire was sequenced with immunoSEQ multiplex PCR; TCRdb's copy has only in-frame clones and lacks some. The top ten hold 13% of the sample, which has roughly 120,000 clones, just over 75% seen once. Germline V gives CDR1 SGHRS, CDR2 YFSETQ. The CDR3 totals 15 residues. Deletions cut 0 bases from V and 7 bases from J, with 11 bases between. The specimen sequenced was PBMCs. The rearrangement links TRBV5-1 to TRBJ1-6; D is ambiguous. This TCR derives from a young man in good health and CMV-seropositive. This CDR3 reads CASSLGAGLNSPLHF. CDR3 bases: TGCGCCAGCAGCTTGGGGGCAGGCCTGAATTCACCCCTCCACTTT. Combining the CDR3 with reference TRBV5-1 and TRBJ1-6 gives the whole variable domain KAGVTQTPRYLIKTRGQQVTLSCSPISGHRSVSWYQQTPGQGLQFLFEYFSETQRNKGNFPGRFSGRQFSNSRSEMNVSTLELGDSALYLCASSLGAGLNSPLHFGNGTRLTVT.